The entry below describes one T cell receptor (beta chain). Antigen: not known. This CDR3 has 16 residues. V dropped 3 bases and J dropped 2; count of bases not matched to a gene: 8. Looked up from germline, CDR1 is MNHEY and CDR2 is SMNVEV (reference sequence). The protocol was immunoSEQ multiplex PCR, while the TCRdb copy is restricted to in-frame clones and leaves out a portion. The table shows about 350,000 clones, with 92% occurring only once. The sample belongs to a study of Ad26.COV2.S vaccination and SARS-CoV-2 variants. Study-wide findings and caveats: Placebo recipients had lower spike-specific TCR breadth than vaccine recipients. Post-vaccination spike-specific CD8+ and CD4+ T cell responses reportedly had substantial breadth. Responses of T cells in total may have been underestimated by the TCR breadth and depth analyses.

This rearrangement joins TRBV27 to TRBJ2-7; 9 bases are shared with TRBD1. This TCR was sampled from a human donor who had recovered from COVID-19. The specimen was peripheral blood, collected after recovery from COVID-19. CDR3 residues: CASSLEGTGLPYEQYF. CDR3 DNA: TGTGCCAGCAGTTTGGAGGGGACAGGGCTTCCCTACGAGCAGTACTTC.